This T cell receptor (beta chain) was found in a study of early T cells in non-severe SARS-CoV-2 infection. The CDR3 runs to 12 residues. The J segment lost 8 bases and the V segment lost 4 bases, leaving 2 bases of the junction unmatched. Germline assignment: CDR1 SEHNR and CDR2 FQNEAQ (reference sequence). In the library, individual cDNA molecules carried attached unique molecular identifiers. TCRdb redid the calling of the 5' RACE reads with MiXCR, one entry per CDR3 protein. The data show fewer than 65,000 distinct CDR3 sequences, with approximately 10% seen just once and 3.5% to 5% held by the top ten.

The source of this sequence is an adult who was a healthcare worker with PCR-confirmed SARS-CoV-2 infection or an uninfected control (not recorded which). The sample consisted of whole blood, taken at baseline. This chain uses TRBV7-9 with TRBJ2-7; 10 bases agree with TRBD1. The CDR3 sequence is CASSWDRGKQYF. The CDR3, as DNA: TGTGCCAGCAGCTGGGACAGGGGAAAGCAGTACTTC.